This entry lists 29 T cell receptor beta chains sequenced from one sample in a study of early T cells in non-severe SARS-CoV-2 infection. TCRdb fed the 5' RACE reads into MiXCR, producing one record per CDR3 protein. In the table there are some 57,000 distinct CDR3 sequences, approximately 7.6% of which are singletons. Sequenced: whole blood. These receptors originate from an adult who was a healthcare worker with PCR-confirmed SARS-CoV-2 infection or an uninfected control (not recorded which).

The chain has TRBV7-8 and TRBJ1-3; possible D gene TRBD1, 6 bases. There are 15 residues in the CDR3. The V end was cut by 5 bases, the J end by 3 bases, with 14 bases between. CDR1 and CDR2 from the germline V gene are SGHVS and FQNEAQ. The CDR3, as DNA: TGTGCCAGCAGCAAAGTTTGGGGGCATGGAAACACCATATATTTT. Translation gives CASSKVWGHGNTIYF. The variable domain in full, with the rest retrieved from reference TRBV7-8 and TRBJ1-3, is GAGVSQSPRYKVAKRGQDVALRCDPISGHVSLFWYQQALGQGPEFLTYFQNEAQLDKSGLPSDRFFAERPEGSVSTLKIQRTQQEDSAVYLCASSKVWGHGNTIYFGEGSWLTVV.

The chain has TRBV28 and TRBJ1-4, with D tentatively TRBD1 (6 bases). Deletions cut 5 bases from V and 6 bases from J, with 16 bases between. The CDR3 consists of 15 residues. The V gene's germline CDR1 is MDHEN and CDR2 SYDVKM. The CDR3, as DNA: TGTGCCAGCAGTACTCAGGGGATAATTGATGAAAAACTGTTTTTT. Translation: CASSTQGIIDEKLFF.

This clonotype was picked up many times. The V gene is TRBV12-3 or TRBV12-4, the J gene TRBJ1-1; a weak D match, TRBD1 (5 bases). This CDR3 spans 14 amino acids. The V end was cut by 5 bases, the J end by 1 base, with 11 bases between. The CDR3 coding sequence is TGTGCCAGCAGTCGGACACGAGCGAACACTGAAGCTTTCTTT. Encoded protein: CASSRTRANTEAFF.

This clonotype was seen at least ten times. The genes are TRBV12-3 or TRBV12-4 and TRBJ2-3; D call uncertain. The V and J ends lost 2 bases and 2 bases respectively, with 5 bases between them. This CDR3 is built from 13 residues. CDR3 sequence reads: CASSLRHTDTQYF. The CDR3 DNA reads as TGTGCCAGCAGTTTACGGCACACAGATACGCAGTATTTT.

The sample holds many counts of this clonotype. The rearrangement uses TRBV27 and TRBJ2-3; the match to TRBD2 covers 11 bases. The germline V gene encodes CDR1 MNHEY and CDR2 SMNVEV (reference sequence). Trimming took 3 bases from V and 1 from J; bases not matched to a gene: 9. This CDR3 is built from 18 residues. The CDR3, as DNA: TGTGCCAGCAGTTTCGGGCTAGCGGGAGGAAAGGGCACAGATACGCAGTATTTT. Its translation is CASSFGLAGGKGTDTQYF.

This clonotype was counted only a few times. This chain joins TRBV7-8 and TRBJ2-7; D is unresolved. The CDR3 is 11 residues long. CDR1 and CDR2 (germline): SGHVS, FQNEAQ. With 5 bases removed from V and 4 bases from J, the gap between germline ends came to 6 bases. The CDR3 DNA sequence: TGTGCCAGCAGCCTTCAGTACGAGCAGTACTTC. Protein product: CASSLQYEQYF.

The chain is built from TRBV20-1 and TRBJ2-5; no firm D call. V gave up 7 bases and J gave up 4 bases, with 13 bases separating them. The CDR3 runs 12 residues. CDR1 and CDR2 from the germline V gene are DFQATT and SNEGSKA (reference sequence). The CDR3 region has the DNA TGCAGTGGCGCGCCGGGCGTAGAGACCCAGTACTTC. Protein: CSGAPGVETQYF.

This clonotype was observed many times. The J gene is TRBJ2-6, the V gene TRBV25-1; 12 bases match TRBD1. With 7 bases clipped from V and 3 bases from J, the junction kept 4 bases outside the gene matches. Looked up from germline, CDR1 is MGHDK and CDR2 is SYGVNS. The CDR3 loop spans 16 amino acids. The CDR3 bases are TGTGCCAGCACCGGGACAGGGGGCGGTGGGGCCAACGTCCTGACTTTC. Protein sequence: CASTGTGGGGANVLTF.

The rearrangement uses TRBV11-2 and TRBJ2-7, with 7 bases aligning to TRBD2. The CDR3 loop spans 13 amino acids. Looked up from germline, CDR1 is SGHAT and CDR2 is FQNNGV. After removal of 1 base from V and 7 bases from J, the junction contained 4 bases not matched to a gene. The CDR3 DNA reads TGTGCCAGCAGCTTAGTACTAGCGTATGAGCAGTACTTC. Translated: CASSLVLAYEQYF.

This clonotype was recorded at least ten times. The chain couples TRBV6-4 to TRBJ1-1; D ambiguous. The CDR3 extends over 14 amino acids. The germline CDR1 and CDR2 sequences are MRHNA and SNTAGT. V was shortened by 6 bases and J by 6 bases, with 17 bases between the two germline ends. The CDR3 bases are TGTGCCAGCAGGACACGAAGCGGCCGCCCTGAAGCTTTCTTT. This gives the protein CASRTRSGRPEAFF.

V gene TRBV11-2 combines with J gene TRBJ2-6, with TRBD2 matching 10 bases. Looked up from germline, CDR1 is SGHAT and CDR2 is FQNNGV. J was trimmed by 2 bases and V by 2 bases; bases with no gene match: 0. CDR3 size: 16 residues. The CDR3 bases are TGTGCCAGCAGCTTACTAGCGGGAGCTGGGGCCAACGTCCTGACTTTC. This translates into CASSLLAGAGANVLTF.

This clonotype was observed at least ten times. The rearrangement joins TRBV2 to TRBJ2-7; TRBD2 might be the D (5 bases). V shed 6 bases and J shed 2 bases, with 14 bases lying between them. The CDR3 has 14 residues. Per the germline V gene, CDR1 is SNHLY and CDR2 is FYNNEI. The CDR3 DNA reads TGTGCCAGCAGGAGGACTCTCCTGACCTACGAGCAGTACTTC. Translation: CASRRTLLTYEQYF.

Only one count was recorded for this clonotype. This chain connects TRBV9 to TRBJ1-6, with TRBD1 as a possible D gene (6 bases). Germline-derived CDR1 and CDR2 are SGDLS and YYNGEE. V was trimmed by 0 bases and J by 7 bases, leaving 11 bases between them. The CDR3 is 15 residues long. CDR3 nucleotide sequence: TGTGCCAGCAGCGTAGCGACAGGAGTGAATTCACCCCTCCACTTT. As protein: CASSVATGVNSPLHF.

This clonotype appeared many times. This chain connects TRBV12-3 or TRBV12-4 to TRBJ1-1; 9 positions match TRBD1. The CDR3 is 14 amino acids. Trimming took 2 bases from V and 4 from J; bases not matched to a gene: 2. Here the CDR3 reads CASSLRGQGTEAFF. CDR3 coding DNA: TGTGCCAGCAGTTTAAGGGGACAGGGCACTGAAGCTTTCTTT.

J is TRBJ2-3 and V is TRBV6-4; 7 positions match TRBD1. From germline, CDR1 is MRHNA and CDR2 SNTAGT. The CDR3 contains 15 residues. V lost 2 bases, J lost 4 bases, and 6 bases stayed unmatched. Here the CDR3 DNA reads TGTGCCAGCAGTGACGAACCAGGGGGATCAGATACGCAGTATTTT. This codes for CASSDEPGGSDTQYF.

In its sample, this clonotype was seen many times. The DNA for the CDR3 is TGTGCCAGCAGCCTTAACACAGGGGGCGCGTACACTGAAGCTTTCTTT. Amino acids: CASSLNTGGAYTEAFF. This chain links TRBV7-8 with TRBJ1-1, with TRBD1 identical over 9 bases. Germline values: CDR1 SGHVS, CDR2 FQNEAQ. There are 16 residues in the CDR3. Trimming took 5 bases from V and 3 from J; bases not matched to a gene: 10. Variable domain in full (rest from reference TRBV7-8 and TRBJ1-1): GAGVSQSPRYKVAKRGQDVALRCDPISGHVSLFWYQQALGQGPEFLTYFQNEAQLDKSGLPSDRFFAERPEGSVSTLKIQRTQQEDSAVYLCASSLNTGGAYTEAFFGQGTRLTVV.

This clonotype appeared a few times. The V call is TRBV20-1, the J call TRBJ2-3, with 12 nucleotides matching TRBD2. The J segment lost 4 bases and the V segment lost 4 bases, leaving 6 bases of the junction unmatched. The length of the CDR3 is 15 residues. From germline, CDR1 is DFQATT and CDR2 SNEGSKA (reference sequence). This chain's CDR3 is CSATRLAGAADTQYF. CDR3 coding DNA: TGCAGTGCTACTCGACTAGCGGGGGCCGCAGATACGCAGTATTTT.

This clonotype appeared a few times. The J gene is TRBJ2-1, the V gene TRBV6-5; TRBD1 aligns across 7 bases. V lost 6 bases, J lost 7 bases, and 9 bases stayed unmatched. Germline values: CDR1 MNHEY, CDR2 SVGAGI. The CDR3 has 14 residues. This CDR3 reads CASRTGTAANEQFF. In DNA form, the CDR3 reads TGTGCCAGCAGGACCGGGACAGCGGCAAATGAGCAGTTCTTC.

The V gene is TRBV14, the J gene TRBJ2-1, with D perhaps matching TRBD2 (5 bases). Germline CDR1 is SGHDN and CDR2 is FVKESK. CDR3 size: 14 residues. V gave up 2 bases and J gave up 8 bases, with 13 bases separating them. This CDR3 reads CASSQLLGVDEQFF. The DNA for the CDR3 is TGTGCCAGCAGCCAACTTCTGGGAGTCGATGAGCAGTTCTTC. Using reference TRBV14 and TRBJ2-1 for the parts outside the CDR3, the full variable domain is EAGVTQFPSHSVIEKGQTVTLRCDPISGHDNLYWYRRVMGKEIKFLLHFVKESKQDESGMPNNRFLAERTGGTYSTLKVQPAELEDSGVYFCASSQLLGVDEQFFGPGTRLTVL.

This clonotype was counted a few times. The J gene is TRBJ2-1, the V gene TRBV12-3 or TRBV12-4, with unresolved D. The CDR3 totals 12 residues. Trimming took off 6 bases at V and 5 bases at J, with 8 bases between the two ends. The CDR3 DNA sequence: TGTGCCAGCAGGTACTCAAACAATGAGCAGTTCTTC. Amino acid sequence: CASRYSNNEQFF.

This clonotype was seen only a few times. CDR3 coding DNA: TGCAGCGTCGTCGACCTTAGAGCAGAGCAGTACTTC. This sequence encodes CSVVDLRAEQYF. The genes are TRBV29-1 and TRBJ2-7; no reliable D call. Germline V gene sequence: CDR1 SQVTM, CDR2 ANQGSEA. The CDR3 sequence is 12 residues long. The ends were cut back, 6 bases at V and 7 bases at J, with 16 bases in the middle.

This clonotype was observed at least ten times. The V call is TRBV9, the J call TRBJ2-6, with D tentatively TRBD1 (5 bases). V was pared by 0 bases and J by 0 bases, with 7 bases between. The CDR3 runs 16 residues. The germline gives CDR1 SGDLS, CDR2 YYNGEE. This chain's CDR3 is CASSVVTASGANVLTF. DNA of the CDR3: TGTGCCAGCAGCGTAGTGACAGCCTCTGGGGCCAACGTCCTGACTTTC.

This clonotype was picked up a small number of times. The J gene is TRBJ2-1, the V gene TRBV28, with D possibly TRBD1 on 6 matching bases. The germline V gene has CDR1 MDHEN and CDR2 SYDVKM. The CDR3 totals 16 residues. V lost 1 base and J lost 0, with 10 bases in between. The CDR3 sequence: CASSLLGQSSYNEQFF. The CDR3 DNA reads as TGTGCCAGCAGTTTATTAGGACAGAGCTCCTACAATGAGCAGTTCTTC.

This clonotype was counted between two and nine times. The chain couples TRBV10-3 to TRBJ2-5; 12 bases align to TRBD1. J lost 5 bases, V lost 0 bases, and 7 bases had no gene match. Per germline, CDR1 ENHRY and CDR2 SYGVKD. The CDR3 consists of 17 residues. CDR3 DNA sequence: TGTGCCATCAGTGAGTCGTACCGGGACAGGGGGCTTGAGACCCAGTACTTC. As protein: CAISESYRDRGLETQYF.

This clonotype was counted at least ten times. V is TRBV20-1 and J is TRBJ2-1; D remains unclear. CDR1 is DFQATT and CDR2 is SNEGSKA in the germline V gene (reference sequence). This CDR3 spans 11 amino acids. Trimming stripped 6 bases from V and 4 bases from J, with 7 bases between. The CDR3 DNA reads TGCAGTGCGCTAGGGTACAATGAGCAGTTCTTC. It is translated as CSALGYNEQFF.

This clonotype was found a few times. The chain combines TRBV12-3 or TRBV12-4 with TRBJ1-2; maybe TRBD1 (6 bases). The CDR3 has 15 amino acids. V was pared by 2 bases and J by 4 bases, with 14 bases between. The CDR3 here is CASSLRERRGYGYTF. The CDR3 bases are TGTGCCAGCAGTTTACGGGAACGCAGGGGCTATGGCTACACCTTC.

The rearrangement uses TRBV7-2 and TRBJ2-7; D is uncertain. Trimming shortened V by 4 bases and J by 8 bases, and 18 bases separated the two germline ends. The germline V gene encodes CDR1 SGHTA and CDR2 FQGNSA. This CDR3 spans 14 amino acids. CDR3 residues: CASSSAGRLEKQYF. CDR3 DNA: TGTGCCAGCAGCTCCGCCGGCAGGTTGGAAAAGCAGTACTTC.

This clonotype was recorded many times. CDR3 residues: CASSLLGSSYEQYF. The CDR3 coding sequence is TGTGCCAGCAGTTTATTGGGATCAAGCTACGAGCAGTACTTC. The gene calls are TRBV12-3 or TRBV12-4 and TRBJ2-7; no reliable D call. This CDR3 spans 14 amino acids. The V end lost 2 bases, the J end lost 3 bases, and 11 bases lay between the germline ends.

This clonotype was counted ten times or more. The genes are TRBV3-1 and TRBJ2-7; no reliable D call. The CDR3 sequence is 13 residues long. Germline assignment: CDR1 LGHDT and CDR2 YNNKEL (reference sequence). V lost 2 bases and J 3 bases, leaving 8 bases between the germline ends. CDR3 DNA sequence: TGTGCCAGCAGCCAATACGCCAGCTACGAGCAGTACTTC. It yields the protein CASSQYASYEQYF.